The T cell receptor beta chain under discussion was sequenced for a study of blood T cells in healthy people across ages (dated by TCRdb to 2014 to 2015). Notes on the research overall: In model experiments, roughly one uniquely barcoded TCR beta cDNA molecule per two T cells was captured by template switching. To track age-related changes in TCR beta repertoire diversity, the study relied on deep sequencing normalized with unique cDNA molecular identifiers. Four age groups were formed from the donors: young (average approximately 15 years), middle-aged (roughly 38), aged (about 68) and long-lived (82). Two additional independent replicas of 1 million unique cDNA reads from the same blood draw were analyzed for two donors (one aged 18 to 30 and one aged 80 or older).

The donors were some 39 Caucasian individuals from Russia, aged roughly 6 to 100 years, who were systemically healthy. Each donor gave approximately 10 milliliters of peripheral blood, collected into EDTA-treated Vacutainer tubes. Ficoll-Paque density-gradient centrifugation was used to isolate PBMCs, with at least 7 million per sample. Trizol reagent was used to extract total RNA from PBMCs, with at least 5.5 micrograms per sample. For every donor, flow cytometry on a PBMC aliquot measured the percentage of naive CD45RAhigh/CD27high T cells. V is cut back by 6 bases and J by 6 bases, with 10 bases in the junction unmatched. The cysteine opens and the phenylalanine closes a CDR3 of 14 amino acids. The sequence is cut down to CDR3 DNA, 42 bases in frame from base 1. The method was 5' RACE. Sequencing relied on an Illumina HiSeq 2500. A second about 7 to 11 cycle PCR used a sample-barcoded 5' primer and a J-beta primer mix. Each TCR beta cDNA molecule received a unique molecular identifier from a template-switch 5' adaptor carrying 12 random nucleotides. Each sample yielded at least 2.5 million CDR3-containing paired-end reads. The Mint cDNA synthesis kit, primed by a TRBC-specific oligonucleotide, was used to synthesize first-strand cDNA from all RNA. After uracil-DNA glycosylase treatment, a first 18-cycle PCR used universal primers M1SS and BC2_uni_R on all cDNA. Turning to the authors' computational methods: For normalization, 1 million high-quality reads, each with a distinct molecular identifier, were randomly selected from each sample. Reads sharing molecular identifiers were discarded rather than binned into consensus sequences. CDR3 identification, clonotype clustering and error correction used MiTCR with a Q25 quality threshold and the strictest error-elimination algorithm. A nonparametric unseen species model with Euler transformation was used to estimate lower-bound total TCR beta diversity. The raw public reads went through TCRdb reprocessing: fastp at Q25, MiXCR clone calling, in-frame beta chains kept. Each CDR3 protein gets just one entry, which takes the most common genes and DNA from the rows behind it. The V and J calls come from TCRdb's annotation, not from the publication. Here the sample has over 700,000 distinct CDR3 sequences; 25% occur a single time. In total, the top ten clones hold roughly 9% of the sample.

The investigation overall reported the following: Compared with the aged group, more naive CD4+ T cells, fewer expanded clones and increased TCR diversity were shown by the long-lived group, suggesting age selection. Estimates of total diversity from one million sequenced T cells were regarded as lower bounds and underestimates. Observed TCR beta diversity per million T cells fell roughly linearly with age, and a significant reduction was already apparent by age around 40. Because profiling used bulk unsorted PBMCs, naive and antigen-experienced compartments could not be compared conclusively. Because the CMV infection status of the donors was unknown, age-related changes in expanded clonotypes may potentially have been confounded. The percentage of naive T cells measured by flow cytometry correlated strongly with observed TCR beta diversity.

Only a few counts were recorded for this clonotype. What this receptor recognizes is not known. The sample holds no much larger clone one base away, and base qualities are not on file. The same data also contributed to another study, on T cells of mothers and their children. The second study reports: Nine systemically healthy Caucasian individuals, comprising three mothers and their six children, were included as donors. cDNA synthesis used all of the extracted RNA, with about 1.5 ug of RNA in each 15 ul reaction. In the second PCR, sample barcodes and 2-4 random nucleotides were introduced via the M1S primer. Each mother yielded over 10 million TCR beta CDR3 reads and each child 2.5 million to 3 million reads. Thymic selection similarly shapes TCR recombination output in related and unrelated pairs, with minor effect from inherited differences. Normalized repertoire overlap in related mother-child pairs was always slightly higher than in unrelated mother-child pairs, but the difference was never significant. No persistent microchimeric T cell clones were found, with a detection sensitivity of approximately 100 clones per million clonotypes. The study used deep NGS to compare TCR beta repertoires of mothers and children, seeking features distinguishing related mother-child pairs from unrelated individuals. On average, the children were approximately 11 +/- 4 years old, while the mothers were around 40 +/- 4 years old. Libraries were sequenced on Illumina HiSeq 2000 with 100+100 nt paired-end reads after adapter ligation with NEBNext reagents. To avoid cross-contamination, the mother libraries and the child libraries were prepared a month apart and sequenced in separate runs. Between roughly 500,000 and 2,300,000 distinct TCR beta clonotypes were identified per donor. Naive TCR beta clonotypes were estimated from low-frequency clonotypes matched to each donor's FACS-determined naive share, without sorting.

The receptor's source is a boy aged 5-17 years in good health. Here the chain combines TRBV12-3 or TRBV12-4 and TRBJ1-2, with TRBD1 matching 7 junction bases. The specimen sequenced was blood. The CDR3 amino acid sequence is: CASSSDRAWDGYTF. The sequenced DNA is TGTGCCAGCAGCTCTGACAGGGCCTGGGATGGCTACACCTTC.